What follows describes a single T cell receptor beta chain. This specimen comes from a study of blood T cell repertoires in COVID-19. Profiled with immunoSEQ multiplex PCR; TCRdb holds only in-frame clones, not every one. This table has 26,000 or so clones, about nine tenths appearing once. CDR3 length: 15 amino acids. Germline V CDR1 and CDR2: SGHRS, YFSETQ. V lost 5 bases, J lost 3 bases, and 2 bases stayed unmatched. The clonotype originates from a human donor in a cohort sampled during active COVID-19. The donor label of this sample is uncertain. Input material: peripheral blood. The rearrangement uses TRBV5-1 and TRBJ2-1; 13 nucleotides line up with TRBD2. CDR3 loop: CASSTSGGDYNEQFF. Written as DNA, the CDR3 is TGCGCCAGCAGTACTAGCGGGGGGGACTACAATGAGCAGTTCTTC.